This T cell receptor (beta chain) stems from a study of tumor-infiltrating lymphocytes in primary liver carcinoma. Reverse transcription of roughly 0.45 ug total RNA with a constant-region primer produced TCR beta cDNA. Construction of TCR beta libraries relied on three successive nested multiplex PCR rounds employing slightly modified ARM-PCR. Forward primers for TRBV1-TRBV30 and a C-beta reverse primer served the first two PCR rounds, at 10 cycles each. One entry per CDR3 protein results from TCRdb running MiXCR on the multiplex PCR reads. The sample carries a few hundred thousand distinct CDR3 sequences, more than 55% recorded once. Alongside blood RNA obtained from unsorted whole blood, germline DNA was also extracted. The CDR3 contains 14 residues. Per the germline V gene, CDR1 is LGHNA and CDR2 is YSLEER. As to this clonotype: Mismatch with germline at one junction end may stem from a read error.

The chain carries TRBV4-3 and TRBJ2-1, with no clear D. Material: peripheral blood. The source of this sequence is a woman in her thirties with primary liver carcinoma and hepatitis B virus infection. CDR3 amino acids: CANSHTESVNERFF. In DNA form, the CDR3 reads TGCGCCAACAGCCACACAGAGTCGGTCAATGAGCGGTTCTTC.